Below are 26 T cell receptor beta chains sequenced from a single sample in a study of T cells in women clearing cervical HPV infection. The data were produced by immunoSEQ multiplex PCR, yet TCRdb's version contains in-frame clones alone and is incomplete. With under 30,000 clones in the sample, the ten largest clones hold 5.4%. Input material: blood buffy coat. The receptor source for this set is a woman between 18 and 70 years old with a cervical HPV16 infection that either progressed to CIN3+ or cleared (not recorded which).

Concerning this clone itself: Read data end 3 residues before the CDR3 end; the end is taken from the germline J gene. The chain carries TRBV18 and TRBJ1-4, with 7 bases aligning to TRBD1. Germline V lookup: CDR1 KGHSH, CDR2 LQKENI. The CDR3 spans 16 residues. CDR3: CASSGQHMSGANVLFF. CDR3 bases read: TGTGCCAGCTCGGGACAGCACATGTCTGGGGCCAACGTA.

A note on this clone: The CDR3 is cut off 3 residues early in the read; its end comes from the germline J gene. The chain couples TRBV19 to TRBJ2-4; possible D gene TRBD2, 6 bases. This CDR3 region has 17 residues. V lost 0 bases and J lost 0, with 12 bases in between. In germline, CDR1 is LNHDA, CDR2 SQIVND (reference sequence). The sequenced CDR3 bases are TGTGCCAGTAGTATAGATCGTACGGGGGTAGCCAAAAACATT. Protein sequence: CASSIDRTGVAKNI. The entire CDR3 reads CASSIDRTGVAKNIQYF.

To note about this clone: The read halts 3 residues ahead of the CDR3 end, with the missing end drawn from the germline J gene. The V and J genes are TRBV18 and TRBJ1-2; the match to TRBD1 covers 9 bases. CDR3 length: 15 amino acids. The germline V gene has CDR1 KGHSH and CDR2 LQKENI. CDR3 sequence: CASSRPGQGIFDYTF. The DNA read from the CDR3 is TGTGCCAGCTCGCGGCCGGGACAGGGTATTTTCGAC.

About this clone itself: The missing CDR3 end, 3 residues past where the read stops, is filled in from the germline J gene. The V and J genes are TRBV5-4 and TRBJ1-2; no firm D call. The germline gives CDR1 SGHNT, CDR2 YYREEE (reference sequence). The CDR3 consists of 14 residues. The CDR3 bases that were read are TGTGCCAGCAGCTTGGAAGCCCGCCCGTGGGCC. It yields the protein CASSLEARPWA. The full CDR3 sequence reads CASSLEARPWAYTF. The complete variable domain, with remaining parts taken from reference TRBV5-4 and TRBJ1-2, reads ETGVTQSPTHLIKTRGQQVTLRCSSQSGHNTVSWYQQALGQGPQFIFQYYREEENGRGNFPPRFSGLQFPNYSSELNVNALELDDSALYLCASSLEARPWAYTFGSGTRLTVV.

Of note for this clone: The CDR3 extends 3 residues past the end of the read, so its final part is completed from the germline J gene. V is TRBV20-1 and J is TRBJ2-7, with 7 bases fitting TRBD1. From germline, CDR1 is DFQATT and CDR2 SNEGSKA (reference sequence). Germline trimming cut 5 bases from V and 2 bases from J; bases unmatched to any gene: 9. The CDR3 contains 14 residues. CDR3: CSAQLPQGTYEQYF. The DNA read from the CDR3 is TGCAGTGCTCAGCTCCCACAGGGGACCTACGAG.

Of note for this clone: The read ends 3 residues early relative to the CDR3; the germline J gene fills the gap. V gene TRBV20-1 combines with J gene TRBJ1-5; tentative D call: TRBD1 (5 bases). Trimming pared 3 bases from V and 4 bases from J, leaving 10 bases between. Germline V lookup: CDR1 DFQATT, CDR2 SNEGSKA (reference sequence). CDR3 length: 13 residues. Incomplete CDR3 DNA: TGCAGTGCTAGTAGACAGTTAAATCAGCCC. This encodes CSASRQLNQP. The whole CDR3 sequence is CSASRQLNQPQHF.

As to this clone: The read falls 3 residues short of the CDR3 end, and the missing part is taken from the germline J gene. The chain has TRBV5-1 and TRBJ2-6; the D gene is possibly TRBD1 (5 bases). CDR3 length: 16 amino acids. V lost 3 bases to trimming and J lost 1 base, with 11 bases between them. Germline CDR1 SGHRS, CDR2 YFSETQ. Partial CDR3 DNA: TGCGCCAGCAGCTACACAAAGGGGTCTGGGGCCAACGTC. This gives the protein CASSYTKGSGANV. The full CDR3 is CASSYTKGSGANVLTF.

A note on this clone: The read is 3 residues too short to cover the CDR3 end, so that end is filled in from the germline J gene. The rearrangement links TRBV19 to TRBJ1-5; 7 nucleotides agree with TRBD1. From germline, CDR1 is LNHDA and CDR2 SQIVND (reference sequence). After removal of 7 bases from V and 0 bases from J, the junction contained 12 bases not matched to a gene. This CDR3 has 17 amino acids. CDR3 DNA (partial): TGTGCCAGTACCCCTGTTGGACAGGCCTATAGCAATCAGCCC. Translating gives CASTPVGQAYSNQP. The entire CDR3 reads CASTPVGQAYSNQPQHF.

The chain's CDR3 is CSARDIPGEGAGTGELFF. The CDR3 DNA, read in part, is TGCAGTGCTAGAGATATCCCTGGGGAGGGGGCAGGTACCGGGGAG. The chain uses TRBV20-1 and TRBJ2-2, with D perhaps matching TRBD1 or TRBD2 (7 bases each). The read ends 3 residues early relative to the CDR3; the germline J gene fills the gap. Deletions cut 0 bases from V and 5 bases from J, with 22 bases between. Germline V gene data show CDR1 as DFQATT and CDR2 as SNEGSKA (reference sequence). The CDR3 is 18 amino acids.

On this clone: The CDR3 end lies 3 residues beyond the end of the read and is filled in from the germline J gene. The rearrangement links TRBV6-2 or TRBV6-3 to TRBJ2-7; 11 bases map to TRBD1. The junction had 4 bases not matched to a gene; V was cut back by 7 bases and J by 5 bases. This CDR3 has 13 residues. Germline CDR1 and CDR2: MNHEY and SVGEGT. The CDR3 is CASKGTGGDEQYF. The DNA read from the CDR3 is TGTGCCAGCAAGGGGACAGGGGGGGACGAG.

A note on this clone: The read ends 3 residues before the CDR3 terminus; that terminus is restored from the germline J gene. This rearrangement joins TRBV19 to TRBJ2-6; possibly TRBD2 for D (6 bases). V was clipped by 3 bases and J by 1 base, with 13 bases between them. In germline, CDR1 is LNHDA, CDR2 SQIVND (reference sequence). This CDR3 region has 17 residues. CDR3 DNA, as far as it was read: TGTGCCAGTAGTATTGGGGGACTGAGATCTGGGGCCAACGTC. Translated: CASSIGGLRSGANV. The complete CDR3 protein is CASSIGGLRSGANVLTF.

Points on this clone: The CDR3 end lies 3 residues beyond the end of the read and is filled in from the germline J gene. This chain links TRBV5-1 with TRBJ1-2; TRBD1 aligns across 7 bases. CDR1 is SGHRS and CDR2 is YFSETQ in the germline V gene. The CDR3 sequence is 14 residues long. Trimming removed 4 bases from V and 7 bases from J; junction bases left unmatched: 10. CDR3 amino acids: CASSQLDRAGGYTF. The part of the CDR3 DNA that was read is TGCGCCAGCAGCCAATTAGACAGGGCGGGTGGC.

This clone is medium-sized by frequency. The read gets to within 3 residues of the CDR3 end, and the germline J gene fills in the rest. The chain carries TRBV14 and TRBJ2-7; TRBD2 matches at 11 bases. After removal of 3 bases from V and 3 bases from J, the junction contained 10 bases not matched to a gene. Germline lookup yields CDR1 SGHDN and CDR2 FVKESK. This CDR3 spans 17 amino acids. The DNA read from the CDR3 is TGTGCCAGCAGCCATCATGGGGAACTAGCGGGAGTCTACGAG. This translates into CASSHHGELAGVYE. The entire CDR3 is CASSHHGELAGVYEQYF.

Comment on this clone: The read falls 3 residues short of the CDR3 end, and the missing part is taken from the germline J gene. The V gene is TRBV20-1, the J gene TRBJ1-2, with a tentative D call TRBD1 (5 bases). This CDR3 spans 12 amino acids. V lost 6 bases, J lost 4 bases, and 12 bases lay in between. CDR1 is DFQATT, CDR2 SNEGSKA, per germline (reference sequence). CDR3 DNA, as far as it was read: TGCAGTGCCCTGACAGTCGGCTATGGC. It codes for CSALTVGYG. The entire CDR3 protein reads CSALTVGYGYTF.

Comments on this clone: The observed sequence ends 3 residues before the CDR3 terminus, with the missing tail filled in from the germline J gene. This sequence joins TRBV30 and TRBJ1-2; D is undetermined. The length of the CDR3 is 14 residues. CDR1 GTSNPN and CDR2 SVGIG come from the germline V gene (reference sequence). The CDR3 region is CAWNPLAGAGDYTF. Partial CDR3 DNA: TGTGCCTGGAATCCCCTAGCGGGAGCGGGTGAC.

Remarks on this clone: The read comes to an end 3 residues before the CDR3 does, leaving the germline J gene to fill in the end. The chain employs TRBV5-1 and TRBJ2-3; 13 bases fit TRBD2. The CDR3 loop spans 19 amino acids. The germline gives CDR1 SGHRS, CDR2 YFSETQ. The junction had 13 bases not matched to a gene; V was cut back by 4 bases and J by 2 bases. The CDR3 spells CASSPGLAGLLNPTDTQYF. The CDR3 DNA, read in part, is TGCGCCAGCAGCCCGGGACTAGCGGGACTGCTAAACCCCACAGATACG.

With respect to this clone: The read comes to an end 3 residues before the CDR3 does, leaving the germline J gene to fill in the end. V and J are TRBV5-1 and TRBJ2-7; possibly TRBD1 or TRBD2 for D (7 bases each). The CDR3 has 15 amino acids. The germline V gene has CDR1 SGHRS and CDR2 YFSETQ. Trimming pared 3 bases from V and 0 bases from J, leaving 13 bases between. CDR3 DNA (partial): TGCGCCAGCAGCTACAGCGGGACAGACTCCTACGAG. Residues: CASSYSGTDSYE. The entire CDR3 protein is CASSYSGTDSYEQYF.

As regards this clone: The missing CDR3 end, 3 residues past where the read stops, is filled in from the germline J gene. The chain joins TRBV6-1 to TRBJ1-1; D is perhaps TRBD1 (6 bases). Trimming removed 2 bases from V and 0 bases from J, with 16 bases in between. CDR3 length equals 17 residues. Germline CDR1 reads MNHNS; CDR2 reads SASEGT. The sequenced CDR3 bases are TGTGCCAGCAGTGAACGGCAGGGGCACCGGTTGAACACTGAA. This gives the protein CASSERQGHRLNTE. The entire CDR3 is CASSERQGHRLNTEAFF.

CDR3 DNA, as far as it was read: TGTGCCAGCAGTGGAAGAAACGACAGAGAGTACGAG. Its protein product is CASSGRNDREYE. The CDR3, in full, reads CASSGRNDREYEQYF. J is TRBJ2-7 and V is TRBV2; possibly TRBD1 for D (5 bases). The read halts 3 residues ahead of the CDR3 end, with the missing end drawn from the germline J gene. The CDR3 covers 15 residues. The germline CDR1 and CDR2 sequences are SNHLY and FYNNEI. V lost 4 bases, J lost 4 bases, and 17 bases lay in between.

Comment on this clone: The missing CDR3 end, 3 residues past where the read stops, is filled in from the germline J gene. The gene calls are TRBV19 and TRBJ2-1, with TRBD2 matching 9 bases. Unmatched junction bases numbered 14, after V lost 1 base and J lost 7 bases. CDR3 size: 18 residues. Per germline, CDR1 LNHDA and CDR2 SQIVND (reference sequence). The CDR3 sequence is CASSIVLVAGASLNEQFF. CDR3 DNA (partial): TGTGCCAGTAGTATAGTGCTGGTAGCGGGAGCTTCATTAAATGAG.

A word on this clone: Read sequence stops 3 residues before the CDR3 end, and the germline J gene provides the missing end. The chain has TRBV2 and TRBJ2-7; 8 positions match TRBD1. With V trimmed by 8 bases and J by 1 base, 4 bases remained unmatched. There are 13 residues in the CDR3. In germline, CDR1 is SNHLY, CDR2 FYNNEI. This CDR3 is CASSWTGSYEQYF. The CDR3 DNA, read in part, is TGTGCCAGCTCCTGGACAGGGTCCTACGAG. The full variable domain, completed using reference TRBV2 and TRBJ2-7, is EPEVTQTPSHQVTQMGQEVILRCVPISNHLYFYWYRQILGQKVEFLVSFYNNEISEKSEIFDDQFSVERPDGSNFTLKIRSTKLEDSAMYFCASSWTGSYEQYFGPGTRLTVT.

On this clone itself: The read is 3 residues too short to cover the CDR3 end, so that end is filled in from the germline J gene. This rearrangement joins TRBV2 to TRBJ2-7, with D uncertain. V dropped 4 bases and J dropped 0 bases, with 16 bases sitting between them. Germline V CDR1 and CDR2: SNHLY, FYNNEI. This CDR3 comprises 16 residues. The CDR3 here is CASSGPGGGSSYEQYF. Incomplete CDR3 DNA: TGTGCCAGCAGTGGGCCCGGCGGCGGTAGCTCCTACGAG.

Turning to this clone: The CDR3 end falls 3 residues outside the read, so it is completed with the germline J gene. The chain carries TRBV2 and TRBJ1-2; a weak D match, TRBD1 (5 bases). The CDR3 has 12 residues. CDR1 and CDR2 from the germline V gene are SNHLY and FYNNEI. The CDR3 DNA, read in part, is TGTGCCAGCTCACAGGCCCTAGACGAC. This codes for CASSQALDD. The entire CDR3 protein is CASSQALDDYTF. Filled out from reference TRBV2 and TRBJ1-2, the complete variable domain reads EPEVTQTPSHQVTQMGQEVILRCVPISNHLYFYWYRQILGQKVEFLVSFYNNEISEKSEIFDDQFSVERPDGSNFTLKIRSTKLEDSAMYFCASSQALDDYTFGSGTRLTVV.

CDR3 bases read: TGTGCCATCAGTGAGCTGGACAGGGGGCCGGTTTCTGAA. Its translation: CAISELDRGPVSE. The full CDR3 reads CAISELDRGPVSEAFF. V and J are TRBV10-3 and TRBJ1-1, with 11 bases matching TRBD1. Sequencing ends 3 residues short of the CDR3 end; the germline J gene provides the rest. The J segment lost 6 bases and the V segment lost 2 bases, leaving 8 bases of the junction unmatched. This CDR3 has 16 amino acids. Per the germline V gene, CDR1 is ENHRY and CDR2 is SYGVKD.

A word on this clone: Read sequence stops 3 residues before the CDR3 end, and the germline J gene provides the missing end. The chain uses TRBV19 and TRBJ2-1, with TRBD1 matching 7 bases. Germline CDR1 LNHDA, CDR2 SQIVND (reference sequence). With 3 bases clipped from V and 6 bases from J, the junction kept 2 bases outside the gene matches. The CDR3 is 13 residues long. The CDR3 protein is CASSMAGGNEQFF. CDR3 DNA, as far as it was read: TGTGCCAGTAGTATGGCAGGGGGCAATGAG.

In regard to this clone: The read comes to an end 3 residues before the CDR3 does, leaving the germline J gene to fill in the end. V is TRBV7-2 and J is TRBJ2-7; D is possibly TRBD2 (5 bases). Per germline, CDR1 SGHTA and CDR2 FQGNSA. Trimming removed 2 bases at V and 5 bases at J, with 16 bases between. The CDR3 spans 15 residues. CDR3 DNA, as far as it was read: TGTGCCAGCAGCTTAAGGAGGTCGGGCGGGCACGAG. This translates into CASSLRRSGGHE. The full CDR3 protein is CASSLRRSGGHEQYF.